The present TCR beta chain was sequenced within a study of T cells in localized non-small cell lung cancer. Findings of the study overall: Higher T cell density in the blood was associated with longer overall survival, whereas higher adjacent-lung clonality associated with shorter survival. Adjacent lung held a median roughly 54 of the top 100 tumor clones.

CDR1 and CDR2 (germline): SSHAT, FNYEAQ (reference sequence). This CDR3 spans 13 amino acids. Trimming removed 5 bases at V and 6 bases at J, with 14 bases between. Of note for this clone: What it recognizes is unknown.

The method was immunoSEQ multiplex PCR; TCRdb's version includes in-frame clones alone and lacks a portion of them. The sample yields around 20,000 clones, over 75% seen once. This receptor was identified in a man aged 35 to 69 with stage I lung adenocarcinoma. This rearrangement joins TRBV7-7 to TRBJ2-7, with D maybe TRBD2 (5 bases). The specimen was peripheral blood, collected before any cancer treatment. CDR3 coding DNA: TGTGCCAGCAGCCTGGACTCCTCCGGCGAGCAGTACTTC. It codes for CASSLDSSGEQYF.